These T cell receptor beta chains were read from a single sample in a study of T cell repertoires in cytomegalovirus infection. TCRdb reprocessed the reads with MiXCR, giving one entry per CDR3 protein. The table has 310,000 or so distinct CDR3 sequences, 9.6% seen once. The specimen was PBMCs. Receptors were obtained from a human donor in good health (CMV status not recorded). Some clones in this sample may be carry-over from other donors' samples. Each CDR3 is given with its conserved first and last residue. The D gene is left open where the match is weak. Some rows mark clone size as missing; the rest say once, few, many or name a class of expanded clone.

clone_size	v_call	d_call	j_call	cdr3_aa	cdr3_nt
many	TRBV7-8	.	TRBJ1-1	CASSLERASGAFF	TGTGCCAGCAGCTTAGAGAGGGCTTCTGGGGCTTTCTTT
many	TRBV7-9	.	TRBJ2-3	CASSFGPLNDTQYF	TGTGCCAGCAGCTTTGGACCATTAAACGATACGCAGTATTTT
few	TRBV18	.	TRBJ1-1	CASSRPGSKSNTEAFF	TGTGCCAGCTCCCGTCCAGGTTCGAAATCGAACACTGAAGCTTTCTTT
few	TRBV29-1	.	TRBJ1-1	CSVAAGATEAFF	TGCAGCGTTGCGGCGGGGGCCACTGAAGCTTTCTTT
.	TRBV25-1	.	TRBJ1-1	CASSEYAGSRNTEAFF	TGTGCCAGCAGTGAATATGCGGGATCGCGGAACACTGAAGCTTTCTTT
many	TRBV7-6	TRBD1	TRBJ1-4	CASSLAGTGPEKLFF	TGTGCCAGCAGCTTAGCCGGGACAGGGCCCGAAAAACTGTTTTTT
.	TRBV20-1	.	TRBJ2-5	CSARTFSGGGQRLMGETQYF	TGCAGTGCTAGAACCTTTTCGGGGGGGGGACAGAGATTGATGGGAGAGACCCAGTACTTC
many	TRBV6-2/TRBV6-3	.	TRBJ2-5	CASSPTGFQTQYF	TGTGCCAGCAGTCCAACAGGGTTTCAGACCCAGTACTTC
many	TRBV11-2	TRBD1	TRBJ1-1	CASSWRGTGLMLNTEAFF	TGTGCCAGCAGCTGGAGGGGGACAGGGCTAATGTTAAACACTGAAGCTTTCTTT
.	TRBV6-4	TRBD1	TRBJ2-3	CASARDRVADTQYF	TGTGCCAGCGCCCGGGACAGGGTCGCAGATACGCAGTATTTT
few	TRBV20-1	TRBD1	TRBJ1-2	CSATLGTGDYGYTF	TGCAGTGCTACGTTAGGGACAGGGGACTATGGCTACACCTTC
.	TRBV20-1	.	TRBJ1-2	CRAYTGNGGYTF	TGCAGAGCTTACACAGGGAACGGCGGCTACACCTTC
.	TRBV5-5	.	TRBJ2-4	CASSDIGGWNIQYF	TGTGCCAGCAGCGATATCGGCGGGTGGAACATTCAGTACTTC
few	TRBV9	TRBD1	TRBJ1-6	CASTKSGGINSPLHF	TGTGCCAGCACCAAATCAGGGGGGATAAATTCACCCCTCCACTTT
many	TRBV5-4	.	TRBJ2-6	CASSSIGSGNSGANVLTF	TGTGCCAGCAGCTCAATCGGCTCAGGAAACTCTGGGGCCAACGTCCTGACTTTC
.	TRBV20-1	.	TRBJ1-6	CSARELAGRDSPLHF	TGCAGTGCTAGAGAATTGGCGGGGAGGGATTCACCCCTCCACTTT
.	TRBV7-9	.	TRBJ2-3	CASSSPQEITDTQYF	TGTGCCAGCAGCTCGCCTCAGGAGATCACAGATACGCAGTATTTT
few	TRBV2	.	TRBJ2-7	CASQDVVSYEQYF	TGTGCCAGCCAGGACGTGGTCTCCTACGAGCAGTACTTC
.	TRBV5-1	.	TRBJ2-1	CASSLGGAKNEQFF	TGCGCCAGCAGCTTGGGGGGGGCCAAGAATGAGCAGTTCTTC
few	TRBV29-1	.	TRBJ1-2	CSVEDLNGVPF	TGCAGCGTTGAAGATCTTAACGGGGTTCCCTTC
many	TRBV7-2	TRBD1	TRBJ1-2	CASSLEGAGGYTF	TGTGCCAGCAGCTTAGAGGGGGCGGGGGGCTACACCTTC
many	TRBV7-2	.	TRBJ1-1	CATNRQVKNTEAFF	TGTGCCACCAACCGACAGGTTAAGAACACTGAAGCTTTCTTT
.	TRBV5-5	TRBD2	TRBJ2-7	CASSLGGTLAGEQYF	TGTGCCAGCAGCTTGGGTGGGACCTTAGCGGGCGAGCAGTACTTC
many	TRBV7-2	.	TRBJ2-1	CASSWATAPMGEQFF	TGTGCCAGCAGCTGGGCCACCGCTCCCATGGGGGAGCAGTTCTTC
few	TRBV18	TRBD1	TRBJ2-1	CASSPRQGQSYNEQFF	TGTGCCAGCTCACCGCGACAGGGCCAATCCTACAATGAGCAGTTCTTC
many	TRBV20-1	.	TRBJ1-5	CSASPIRPDSNQPQHF	TGCAGTGCTAGTCCCATCCGTCCCGATAGCAATCAGCCCCAGCATTTT
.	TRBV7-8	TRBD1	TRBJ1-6	CASIKGTGRSPLHF	TGTGCCAGCATCAAAGGGACAGGGAGATCACCCCTCCACTTT
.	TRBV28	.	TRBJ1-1	CASSGALNTEAFF	TGTGCCAGCAGTGGGGCCTTGAACACTGAAGCTTTCTTT
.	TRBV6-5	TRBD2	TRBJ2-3	CASTERGRTDTQYF	TGTGCCAGCACGGAGCGGGGACGCACAGATACGCAGTATTTT
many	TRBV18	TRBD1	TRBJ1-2	CASSPGTANGYTF	TGTGCCAGCTCACCCGGGACAGCAAATGGCTACACCTTC
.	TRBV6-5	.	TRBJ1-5	CASSPRPGQSQHF	TGTGCCAGCAGTCCTCGACCCGGACAATCCCAGCATTTT
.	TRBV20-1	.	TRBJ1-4	CSARAGSGNEKLFF	TGCAGTGCTAGAGCAGGGTCTGGTAATGAAAAACTGTTTTTT
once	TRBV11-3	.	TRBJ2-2	CASSLKSQHRGAVF	TGTGCCAGCAGCTTAAAGAGCCAACACCGGGGAGCTGTTTTT
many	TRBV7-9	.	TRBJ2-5	CATVGVQETQYF	TGTGCCACGGTGGGCGTGCAAGAGACCCAGTACTTC
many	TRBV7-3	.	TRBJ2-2	CASSWGLTGELFF	TGTGCCAGCAGCTGGGGCCTTACCGGGGAGCTGTTTTTT
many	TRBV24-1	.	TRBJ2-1	CATSARGHEQFF	TGTGCCACCTCTGCTAGAGGGCATGAGCAGTTCTTC
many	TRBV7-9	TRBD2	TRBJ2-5	CASSFLTSEETQYF	TGTGCCAGCAGCTTCCTGACTAGCGAGGAGACCCAGTACTTC
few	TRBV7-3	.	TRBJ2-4	CASSSQGGRFGKNIQYF	TGTGCCAGCAGCTCACAGGGAGGGCGCTTCGGGAAAAACATTCAGTACTTC
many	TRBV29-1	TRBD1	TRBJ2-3	CSVDRGRSDTQYF	TGCAGCGTTGACAGGGGGCGGTCAGATACGCAGTATTTT
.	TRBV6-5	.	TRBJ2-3	CASSYGTGLTDTQYF	TGTGCCAGCAGTTATGGGACGGGACTCACAGATACGCAGTATTTT
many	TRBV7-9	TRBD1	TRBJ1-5	CASSPAEGTGGWNQPQHF	TGTGCCAGCAGCCCCGCTGAAGGGACAGGGGGCTGGAATCAGCCCCAGCATTTT
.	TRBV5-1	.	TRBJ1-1	CASSLATANTEAFF	TGCGCCAGCAGCTTGGCCACGGCGAACACTGAAGCTTTCTTT
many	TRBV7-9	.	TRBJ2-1	CASSFTGPYDNEQFF	TGTGCCAGCAGCTTCACGGGCCCCTACGACAATGAGCAGTTCTTC
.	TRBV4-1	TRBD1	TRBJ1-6	CASSQVGQGINSPLHF	TGCGCCAGCAGCCAGGTTGGACAGGGAATAAATTCACCCCTCCACTTT
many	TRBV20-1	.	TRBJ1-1	CSALISTNTEAFF	TGCAGTGCCCTTATCAGCACAAACACTGAAGCTTTCTTT
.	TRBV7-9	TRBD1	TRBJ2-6	CASSVKGQGAGANVLTF	TGTGCCAGCAGCGTAAAGGGACAGGGGGCTGGGGCCAACGTCCTGACTTTC
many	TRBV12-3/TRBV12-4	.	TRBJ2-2	CASSRSTGSGELFF	TGTGCCAGCAGCCGCTCTACAGGCAGCGGGGAGCTGTTTTTT
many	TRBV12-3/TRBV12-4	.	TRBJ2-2	CASSHRQVNTGELFF	TGTGCCAGCAGTCACCGACAGGTGAACACCGGGGAGCTGTTTTTT
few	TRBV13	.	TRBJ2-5	CASSSNQWLGVHQETQYF	TGTGCCAGCAGCTCCAACCAATGGCTGGGGGTTCATCAAGAGACCCAGTACTTC
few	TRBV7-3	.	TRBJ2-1	CASSLDQWGEANEQFF	TGTGCCAGCAGCTTAGACCAGTGGGGTGAGGCCAATGAGCAGTTCTTC
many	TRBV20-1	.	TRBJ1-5	CSAREQVNQPQHF	TGCAGTGCTAGGGAACAGGTCAATCAGCCCCAGCATTTT
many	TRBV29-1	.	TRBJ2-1	CSVVGRGFSYNEQFF	TGCAGCGTTGTAGGTAGAGGTTTCTCCTACAATGAGCAGTTCTTC